This TCR beta chain was identified during a study of blood T cell repertoires in COVID-19 (dated by TCRdb to between 2020 and 2021). Some background on the complete study: Samples covering the acute and convalescent phases of COVID-19 were provided by collaborators in the United States, Italy and Spain. The repertoires were released in a freely available public database meant as a resource for research on the immune response to SARS-CoV-2. Where HLA class I and class II types were available, the types were taken from metadata supplied by the sample provider, not from assay-based typing. The prospective study material was composed of cDNA or gDNA derived from T cells, B-cell-depleted T cells, or PBMCs. Deeply sampled blood TCRbeta repertoires from subjects exposed to, actively infected with, or recovered from COVID-19 were included in the dataset. The samples were drawn from two sources: the first 160 participants of the ongoing ImmuneRACE study, and 1,000 to 1,500 subjects contributed by 6 global collaborators. Sample metadata almost always included a de-identified subject ID, COVID-19 status, age in years and sex.

The paper as a whole reports these results and caveats: The amount of clinical and demographic metadata varied by source and participant and was provided uncurated.

Each collaborating institution followed its own protocols to collect whole blood in K2EDTA tubes. For TCRbeta analysis, collaborator samples were shipped as frozen whole blood, as isolated PBMCs, or as DNA extracted from either sample type. From the cysteine through the phenylalanine, the CDR3 covers 16 amino acids. Solely the CDR3 DNA is kept, with 48 bases framed from the first base. The germline V gene gives CDR1 as MDHEN and CDR2 as SYDVKM. V loses 8 bases at its end and J loses 5 bases; junction bases beyond the gene matches: 16. Note on this clone: Its antigen remains unidentified. No much larger clone is present one base from it, and per-base qualities are unavailable.

TCRbeta CDR3 regions were amplified from genomic DNA by means of the immunoSEQ Assay, a bias-controlled multiplex PCR. On the authors' methods: The number of nucleated cells in each sample was estimated by amplification of reference gene primers within the assay. Sequence reads were collapsed and filtered to measure the absolute abundance of every unique TCRbeta CDR3 rearrangement. Productive Simpson clonality was computed per sample as the square root of Simpson's diversity index over productive rearrangements. Not all clones reach the TCRdb copy of this immuneACCESS table, which keeps in-frame sequences only. Checked studies attribute under half of the gap to unresolved V genes and leave the rest unexplained. V and J calls and clone size are copied from that table; D and trimming were computed from the DNA. Recorded for this sample are 110,000 or so clones; 81% of them occurred a single time. The ten top clones hold roughly 1.4% of the sample.

Sequencing was done on a sample of peripheral blood. The V and J genes are TRBV28 and TRBJ2-5, with 8 bases aligning to TRBD1. The TCR was taken from a man in his fifties or sixties with acute or convalescent COVID-19. The sequenced DNA is TGTGCCAGCTCTACTTATGGACAGGGAGGTATGGAGACCCAGTACTTC. Its translation is CASSTYGQGGMETQYF. Outside the CDR3, residues come from the reference TRBV28 and TRBJ2-5 proteins, so the full variable domain is: DVKVTQSSRYLVKRTGEKVFLECVQDMDHENMFWYRQDPGLGLRLIYFSYDVKMKEKGDIPEGYSVSREKKERFSLILESASTNQTSMYLCASSTYGQGGMETQYFGPGTRLLVL.